This record looks at one T cell receptor beta chain sequence and its context. The J segment lost 10 bases and the V segment lost 5 bases, leaving 1 base of the junction unmatched. From germline, CDR1 is LNHDA and CDR2 SQIVND (reference sequence). This CDR3 spans 11 amino acids. Per the authors' pipeline: Reference gene primers were amplified, and this amplification served to estimate nucleated cell counts. The repertoire was sequenced with immunoSEQ multiplex PCR; TCRdb's copy has only in-frame clones and lacks some. Clone size and the V and J calls come from that table; the DNA yielded D and trimming. The sample has 100,000 to 150,000 clones, 74% seen once. The record originates from a study of blood T cell repertoires in COVID-19. For the study at large: Collection of acute and convalescent COVID-19 samples took place in the United States, Italy and Spain. T cells, B-cell-depleted T cells, or PBMCs provided the cDNA or gDNA that served as material.

The sequenced material came from peripheral blood. This chain joins TRBV19 and TRBJ1-4; 7 bases line up with TRBD1. The clonotype originates from a man between 60 and 75 years old with acute or convalescent COVID-19. CDR3 nucleotides: TGTGCCAGTAGTTACAGGGGAAAACTGTTTTTT. Its translation: CASSYRGKLFF.